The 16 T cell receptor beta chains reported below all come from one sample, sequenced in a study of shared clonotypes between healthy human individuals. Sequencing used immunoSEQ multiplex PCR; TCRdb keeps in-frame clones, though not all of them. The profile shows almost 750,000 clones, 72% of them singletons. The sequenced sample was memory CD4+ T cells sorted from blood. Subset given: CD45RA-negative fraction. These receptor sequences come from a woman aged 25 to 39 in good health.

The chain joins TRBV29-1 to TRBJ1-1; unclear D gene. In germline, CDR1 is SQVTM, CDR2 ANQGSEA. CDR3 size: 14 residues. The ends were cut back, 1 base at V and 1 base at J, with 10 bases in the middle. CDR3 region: CSVEGAVSNTEAFF. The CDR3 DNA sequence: TGCAGCGTTGAAGGGGCAGTCTCGAACACTGAAGCTTTCTTT.

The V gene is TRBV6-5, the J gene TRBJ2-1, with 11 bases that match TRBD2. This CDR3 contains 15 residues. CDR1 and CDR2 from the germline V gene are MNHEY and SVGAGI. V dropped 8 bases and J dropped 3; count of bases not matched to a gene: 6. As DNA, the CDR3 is TGTGCCAGCGCCCTTGGACTAGCGGGCTACAATGAGCAGTTCTTC. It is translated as CASALGLAGYNEQFF.

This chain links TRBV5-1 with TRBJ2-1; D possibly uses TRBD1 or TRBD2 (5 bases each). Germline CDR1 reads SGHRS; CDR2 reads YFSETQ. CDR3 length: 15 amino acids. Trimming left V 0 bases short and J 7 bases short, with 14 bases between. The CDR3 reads CASSLVGTVGNEQFF. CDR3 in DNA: TGCGCCAGCAGCTTGGTCGGGACGGTGGGGAATGAGCAGTTCTTC.

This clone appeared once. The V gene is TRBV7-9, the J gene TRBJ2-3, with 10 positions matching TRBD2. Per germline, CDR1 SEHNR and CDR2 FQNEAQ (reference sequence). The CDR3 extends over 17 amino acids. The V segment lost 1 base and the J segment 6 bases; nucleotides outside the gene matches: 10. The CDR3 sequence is CASSLVTTSGMSDTQYF. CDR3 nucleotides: TGTGCCAGCAGCTTAGTGACAACTAGCGGGATGTCGGATACGCAGTATTTT.

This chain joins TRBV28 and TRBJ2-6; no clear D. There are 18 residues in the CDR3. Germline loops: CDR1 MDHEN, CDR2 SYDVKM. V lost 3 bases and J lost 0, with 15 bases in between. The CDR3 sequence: CASSFFVGGGSGANVLTF. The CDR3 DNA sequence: TGTGCCAGCAGTTTTTTTGTCGGCGGCGGCTCTGGGGCCAACGTCCTGACTTTC.

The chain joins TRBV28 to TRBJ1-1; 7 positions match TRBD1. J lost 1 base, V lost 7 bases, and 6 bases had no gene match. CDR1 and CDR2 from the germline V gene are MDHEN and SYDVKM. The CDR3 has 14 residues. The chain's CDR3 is CASTQGDRNTEAFF. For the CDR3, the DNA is TGTGCCAGCACCCAAGGGGACAGGAACACTGAAGCTTTCTTT. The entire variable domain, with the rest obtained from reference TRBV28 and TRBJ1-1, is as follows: DVKVTQSSRYLVKRTGEKVFLECVQDMDHENMFWYRQDPGLGLRLIYFSYDVKMKEKGDIPEGYSVSREKKERFSLILESASTNQTSMYLCASTQGDRNTEAFFGQGTRLTVV.

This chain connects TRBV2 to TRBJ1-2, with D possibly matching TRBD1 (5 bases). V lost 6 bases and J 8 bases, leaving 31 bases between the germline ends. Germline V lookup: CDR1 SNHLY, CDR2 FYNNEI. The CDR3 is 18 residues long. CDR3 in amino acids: CASSDLNVGQFGAGGYTF. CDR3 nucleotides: TGTGCCAGCAGCGACTTGAACGTCGGTCAGTTTGGGGCAGGAGGCTACACCTTC.

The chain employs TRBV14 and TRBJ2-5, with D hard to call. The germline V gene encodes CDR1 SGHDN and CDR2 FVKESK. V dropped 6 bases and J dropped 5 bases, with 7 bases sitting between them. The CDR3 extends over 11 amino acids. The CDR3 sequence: CASSETETQYF. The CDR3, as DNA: TGTGCCAGCAGTGAAACGGAGACCCAGTACTTC.

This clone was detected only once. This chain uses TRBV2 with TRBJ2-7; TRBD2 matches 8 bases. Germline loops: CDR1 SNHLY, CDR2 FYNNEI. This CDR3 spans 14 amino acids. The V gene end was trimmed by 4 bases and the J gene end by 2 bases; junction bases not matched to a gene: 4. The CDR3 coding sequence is TGTGCCAGCAGTGGGGTCGGGGGGGCCTACGAGCAGTACTTC. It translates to CASSGVGGAYEQYF.

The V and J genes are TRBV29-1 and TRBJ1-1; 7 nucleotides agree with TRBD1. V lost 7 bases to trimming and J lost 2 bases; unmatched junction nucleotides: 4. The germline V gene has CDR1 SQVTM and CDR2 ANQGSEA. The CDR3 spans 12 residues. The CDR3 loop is CSARQGNTEAFF. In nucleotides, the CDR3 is TGCAGCGCCCGACAGGGAAACACTGAAGCTTTCTTT.

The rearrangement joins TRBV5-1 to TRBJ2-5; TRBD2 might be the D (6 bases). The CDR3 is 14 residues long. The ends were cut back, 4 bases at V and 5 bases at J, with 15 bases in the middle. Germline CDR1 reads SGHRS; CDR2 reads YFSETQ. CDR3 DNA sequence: TGCGCCAGCAGCGCCGGACTAACCCAGGAGACCCAGTACTTC. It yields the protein CASSAGLTQETQYF.

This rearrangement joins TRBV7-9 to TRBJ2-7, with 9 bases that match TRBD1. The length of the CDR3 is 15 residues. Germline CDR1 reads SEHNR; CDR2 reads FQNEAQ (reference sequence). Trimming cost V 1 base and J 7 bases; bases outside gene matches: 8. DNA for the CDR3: TGTGCCAGCAGCTTAGGTGGGACAGGGAGTCGGGAGCAGTACTTC. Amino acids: CASSLGGTGSREQYF.

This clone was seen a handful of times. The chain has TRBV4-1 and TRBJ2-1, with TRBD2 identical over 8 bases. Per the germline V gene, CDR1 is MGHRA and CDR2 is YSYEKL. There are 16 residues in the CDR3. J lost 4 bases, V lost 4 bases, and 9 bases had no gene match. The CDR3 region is CASSPVVSGVYNEQFF. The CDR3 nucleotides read TGCGCCAGCAGCCCGGTAGTTAGCGGGGTATACAATGAGCAGTTCTTC.

CDR3 DNA sequence: TGCGCCAGCAGCTTGGCCTCCGGTCTAGCGGGGGGATACGAGCAGTACTTC. Translated, it gives CASSLASGLAGGYEQYF. The chain is built from TRBV5-1 and TRBJ2-7; 11 bases fit TRBD2. The CDR3 is 17 amino acids. The germline V gene encodes CDR1 SGHRS and CDR2 YFSETQ. Trimming at V came to 0 bases and at J to 4 bases, leaving 9 bases not matched to a gene.

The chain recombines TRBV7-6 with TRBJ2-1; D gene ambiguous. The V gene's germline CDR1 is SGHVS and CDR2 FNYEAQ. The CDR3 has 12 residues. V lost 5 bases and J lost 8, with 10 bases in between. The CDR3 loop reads CASSKSVHEQFF. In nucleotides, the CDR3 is TGTGCCAGCAGCAAAAGTGTCCATGAGCAGTTCTTC.

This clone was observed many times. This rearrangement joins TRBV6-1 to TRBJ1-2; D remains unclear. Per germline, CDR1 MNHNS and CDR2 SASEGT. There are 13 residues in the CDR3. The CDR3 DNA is TGTGGCTCTCAAGCGCGGGGTATAAATGGCTACACCTTC. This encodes CGSQARGINGYTF.